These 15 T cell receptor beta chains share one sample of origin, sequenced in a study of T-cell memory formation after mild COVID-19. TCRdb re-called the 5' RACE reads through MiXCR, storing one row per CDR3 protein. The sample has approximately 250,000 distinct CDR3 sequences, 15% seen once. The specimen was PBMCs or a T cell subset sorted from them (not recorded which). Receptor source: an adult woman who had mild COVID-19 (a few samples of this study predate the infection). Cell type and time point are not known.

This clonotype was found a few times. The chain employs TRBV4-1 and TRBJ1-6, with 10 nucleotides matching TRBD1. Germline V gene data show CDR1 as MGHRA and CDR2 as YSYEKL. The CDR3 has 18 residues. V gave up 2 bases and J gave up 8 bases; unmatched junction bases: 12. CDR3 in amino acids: CASSQSPPGQGLHSPLHF. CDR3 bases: TGCGCCAGCAGCCAATCCCCCCCGGGACAGGGGTTGCATTCACCCCTCCACTTT.

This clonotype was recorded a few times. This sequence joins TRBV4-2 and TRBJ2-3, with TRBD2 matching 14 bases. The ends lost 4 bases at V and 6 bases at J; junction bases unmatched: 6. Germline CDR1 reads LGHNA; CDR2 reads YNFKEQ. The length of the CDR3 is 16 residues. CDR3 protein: CASSPGTSGSEDTQYF. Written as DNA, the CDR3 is TGTGCCAGCAGCCCGGGGACTAGCGGGAGTGAGGATACGCAGTATTTT.

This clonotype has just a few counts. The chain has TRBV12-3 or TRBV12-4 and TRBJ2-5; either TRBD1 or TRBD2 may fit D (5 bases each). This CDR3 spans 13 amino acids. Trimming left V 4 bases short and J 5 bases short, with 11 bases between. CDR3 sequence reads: CASSWLAGETQYF. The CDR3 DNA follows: TGTGCCAGCAGTTGGCTAGCAGGGGAGACCCAGTACTTC.

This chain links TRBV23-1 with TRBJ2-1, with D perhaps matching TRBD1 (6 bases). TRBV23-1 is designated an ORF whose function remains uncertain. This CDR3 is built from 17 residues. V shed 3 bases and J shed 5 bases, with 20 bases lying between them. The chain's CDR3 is CASSHRQANWRDNEQFF. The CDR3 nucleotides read TGCGCCAGCAGTCACAGACAGGCCAATTGGCGGGACAATGAGCAGTTCTTC.

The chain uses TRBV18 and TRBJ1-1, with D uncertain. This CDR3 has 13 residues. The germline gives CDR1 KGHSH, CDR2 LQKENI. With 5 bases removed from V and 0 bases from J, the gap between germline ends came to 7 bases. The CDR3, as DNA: TGTGCCAGCTCAGCAGGCATGAACACTGAAGCTTTCTTT. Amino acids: CASSAGMNTEAFF. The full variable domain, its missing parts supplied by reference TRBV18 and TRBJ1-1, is NAGVMQNPRHLVRRRGQEARLRCSPMKGHSHVYWYRQLPEEGLKFMVYLQKENIIDESGMPKERFSAEFPKEGPSILRIQQVVRGDSAAYFCASSAGMNTEAFFGQGTRLTVV.

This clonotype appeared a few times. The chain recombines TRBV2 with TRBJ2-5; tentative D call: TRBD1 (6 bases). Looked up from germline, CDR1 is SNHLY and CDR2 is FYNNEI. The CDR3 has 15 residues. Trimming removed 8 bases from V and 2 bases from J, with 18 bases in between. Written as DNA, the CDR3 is TGTGCCAGCCGGCTACAGGGACCGAGGCAAGAGACCCAGTACTTC. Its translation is CASRLQGPRQETQYF.

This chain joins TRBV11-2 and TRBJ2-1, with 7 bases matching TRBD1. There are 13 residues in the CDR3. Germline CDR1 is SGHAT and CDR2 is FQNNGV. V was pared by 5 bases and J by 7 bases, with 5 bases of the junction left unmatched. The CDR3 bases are TGTGCCAGCAGCCCCTACAGGGGAAATGAGCAGTTCTTC. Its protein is CASSPYRGNEQFF.

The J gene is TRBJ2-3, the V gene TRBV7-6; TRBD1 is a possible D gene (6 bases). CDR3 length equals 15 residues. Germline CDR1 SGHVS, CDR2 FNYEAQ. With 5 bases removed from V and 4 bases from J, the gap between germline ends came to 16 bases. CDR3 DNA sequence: TGTGCCAGCAGCCCCGACAGGATAGGTGCAGATACGCAGTATTTT. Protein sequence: CASSPDRIGADTQYF.

The CDR3 bases are TGTGCCACCAGCAGAGATGTATTCCTTAGCTCCTACAATGAGCAGTTCTTC. It yields the protein CATSRDVFLSSYNEQFF. This chain links TRBV15 with TRBJ2-1; unclear D gene. Germline CDR1 is LNHNV and CDR2 is YYDKDF (reference sequence). The CDR3 has 17 residues. With 0 bases removed from V and 0 bases from J, the gap between germline ends came to 12 bases.

CDR3 in amino acids: CASSLSDLAGATQYF. The CDR3 DNA sequence: TGTGCCAGCAGTTTATCCGATCTAGCGGGCGCGACCCAGTACTTC. The chain couples TRBV27 to TRBJ2-5; 8 bases line up with TRBD2. CDR1 and CDR2 (germline): MNHEY, SMNVEV (reference sequence). There are 15 residues in the CDR3. Trimming cost V 0 bases and J 7 bases; bases outside gene matches: 7.

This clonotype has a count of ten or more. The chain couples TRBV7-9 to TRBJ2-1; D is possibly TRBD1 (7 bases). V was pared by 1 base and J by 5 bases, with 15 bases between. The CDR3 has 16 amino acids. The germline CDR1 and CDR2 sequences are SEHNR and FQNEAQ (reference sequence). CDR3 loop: CASSLVGGGGHNEQFF. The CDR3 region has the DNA TGTGCCAGCAGCTTAGTTGGAGGGGGCGGCCACAATGAGCAGTTCTTC.

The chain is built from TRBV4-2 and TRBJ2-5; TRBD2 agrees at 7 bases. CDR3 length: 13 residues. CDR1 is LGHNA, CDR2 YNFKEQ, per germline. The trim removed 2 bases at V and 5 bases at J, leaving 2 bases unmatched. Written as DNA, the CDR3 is TGTGCCAGCAGCCAATTCGGGGGGGAGACCCAGTACTTC. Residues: CASSQFGGETQYF.

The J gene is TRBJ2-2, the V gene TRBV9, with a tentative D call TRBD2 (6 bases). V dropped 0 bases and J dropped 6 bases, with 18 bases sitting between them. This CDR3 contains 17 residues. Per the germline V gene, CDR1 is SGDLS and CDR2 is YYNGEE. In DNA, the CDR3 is TGTGCCAGCAGCGTAGATCGGGGGTCAGGGCAGGCCGGGGAGCTGTTTTTT. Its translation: CASSVDRGSGQAGELFF.

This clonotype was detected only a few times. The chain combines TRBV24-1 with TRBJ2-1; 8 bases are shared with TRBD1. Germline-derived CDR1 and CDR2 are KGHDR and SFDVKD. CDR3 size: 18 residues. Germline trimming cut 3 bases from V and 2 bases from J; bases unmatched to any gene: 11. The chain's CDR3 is CATSDPSPGTGPYNEQFF. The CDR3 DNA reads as TGTGCCACCAGTGATCCCTCGCCGGGGACAGGTCCCTACAATGAGCAGTTCTTC.

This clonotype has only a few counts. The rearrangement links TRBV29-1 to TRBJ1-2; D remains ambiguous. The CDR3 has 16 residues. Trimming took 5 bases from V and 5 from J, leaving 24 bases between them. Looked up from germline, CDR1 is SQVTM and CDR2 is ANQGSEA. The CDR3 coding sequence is TGCAGCGTTCCACCTCCGCACACCCTCTACCATTATGGCTACACCTTC. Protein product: CSVPPPHTLYHYGYTF. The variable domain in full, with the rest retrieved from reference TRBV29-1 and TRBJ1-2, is SAVISQKPSRDICQRGTSLTIQCQVDSQVTMMFWYRQQPGQSLTLIATANQGSEATYESGFVIDKFPISRPNLTFSTLTVSNMSPEDSSIYLCSVPPPHTLYHYGYTFGSGTRLTVV.